These T cell receptor beta chains were read from a single sample in a study of cytomegalovirus exposure and HLA in healthy donors. Using immunoSEQ multiplex PCR, the repertoire was profiled, and TCRdb retains in-frame clones only, with some absent. The sample holds about 190,000 clones. Material: PBMCs. Receptors originate from a woman aged 25-40 years in good health and CMV-seropositive. Each CDR3 is given with its conserved first and last residue. Each record gives: J gene, D gene, V gene, CDR3 protein, CDR3 DNA. A D gene is named only where the DNA matches it firmly.

TRBJ2-5,NA,TRBV5-1,CASSLEETQYF,TGCGCCAGCAGCTTAGAGGAGACCCAGTACTTC
TRBJ1-2,NA,TRBV11-2,CASSSVSYGYTF,TGTGCCAGCAGCTCGGTGAGCTATGGCTACACCTTC
TRBJ1-4,NA,TRBV5-1,CASSTGRATNEKLFF,TGCGCCAGCAGCACAGGACGGGCAACTAATGAAAAACTGTTTTTT
TRBJ1-5,NA,TRBV16,CASSQSKGASNQPQHF,TGTGCCAGCAGCCAATCGAAGGGAGCCAGCAATCAGCCCCAGCATTTT
TRBJ1-5,TRBD1,TRBV6-1,CASSERDRYSNQPQHF,TGTGCCAGCAGTGAACGGGACAGATATAGCAATCAGCCCCAGCATTTT
TRBJ2-7,NA,TRBV27,CASSLSVLGGYEQYF,TGTGCCAGCAGTTTATCTGTCTTAGGGGGCTACGAGCAGTACTTC
TRBJ2-5,NA,TRBV19,CASSIDDAGGEQYF,TGTGCCAGTAGTATAGATGACGCAGGAGGTGAGCAGTACTTC
TRBJ2-3,TRBD2,TRBV4-3,CASSPSSGSPDTQYF,TGCGCCAGCAGCCCCTCTAGCGGGAGCCCAGATACGCAGTATTTT
TRBJ2-1,NA,TRBV19,CASSISAGNLFF,TGTGCCAGTAGTATCTCGGCGGGAAATCTGTTCTTC
TRBJ2-1,NA,TRBV18,CASSPRNSVASYNEQFF,TGTGCCAGCTCACCGAGAAATAGCGTGGCCTCCTACAATGAGCAGTTCTTC
TRBJ1-6,NA,TRBV5-1,CASSLSRSSNSPLHF,TGCGCCAGCAGCTTGTCCCGTAGCAGCAATTCACCCCTCCACTTT
TRBJ1-2,TRBD1,TRBV7-2,CASSLGTVHTF,TGTGCCAGCAGCTTGGGGACAGTCCACACCTTC
TRBJ2-2,NA,TRBV5-1,CASSWDLTGELFF,TGCGCCAGCAGCTGGGACTTAACCGGGGAGCTGTTTTTT
TRBJ2-7,TRBD1,TRBV10-3,CAIRGQGDAYEQYF,TGTGCCATCAGGGGACAGGGGGACGCCTACGAGCAGTACTTC
TRBJ2-7,NA,TRBV2,CASSYRQGGDEQYF,TGTGCCAGCAGTTATCGACAGGGAGGAGACGAGCAGTACTTC
TRBJ2-7,TRBD2,TRBV5-6,CASSSSGRETYEQYF,TGTGCCAGCAGCTCCAGCGGGAGGGAGACCTACGAGCAGTACTTC
TRBJ1-1,NA,TRBV29-1,CSVVRNTEAFF,TGCAGCGTTGTCAGGAACACTGAAGCTTTCTTT
TRBJ2-6,NA,TRBV5-1,CASSLGSSGANVLTF,TGCGCCAGCAGCTTGGGCAGCTCTGGGGCCAACGTCCTGACTTTC
TRBJ2-7,NA,TRBV30,CAWSVTPTYEQYF,TGTGCCTGGAGTGTAACACCGACCTACGAGCAGTACTTC
TRBJ1-1,TRBD1,TRBV19,CASSIRTGEAFF,TGTGCCAGTAGTATTCGGACAGGGGAAGCTTTCTTT